This TCR beta chain comes out of a study of Graves' ophthalmopathy and Graves' hyperthyroidism (dated by TCRdb to the late 2010s). About the investigation overall: Peripheral blood was collected at initial diagnosis, before any treatment. To explore V-J signatures distinguishing ophthalmopathy from hyperthyroidism, a discovery set of under 110 patients (fewer than 45 ophthalmopathy, roughly 56 stable hyperthyroidism) was enrolled. For independent validation, a separate cohort was made up of some 18 hyperthyroidism patients plus 17 patients who later progressed from hyperthyroidism to ophthalmopathy. The 100 discovery patients were divided at random into training and test sets in a 7:3 ratio. In total, approximately 130 blood samples were TCR-sequenced: approximately 42 ophthalmopathy, roughly 80 hyperthyroidism and some 17 hyperthyroidism-to-ophthalmopathy patients. In about 6 hyperthyroidism patients, the T-cell repertoire of thyroid tissue was compared with the T-cell repertoire of blood. The study used signatures of the TCR beta repertoire to tell Graves' ophthalmopathy apart from Graves' hyperthyroidism and to predict which patients would progress to ophthalmopathy. After sampling, hyperthyroidism patients received methimazole starting at 30 mg daily, and ophthalmopathy patients received high-dose intravenous methylprednisolone. Findings and caveats that apply to the study as a whole: In validation, the model predicted ophthalmopathy progression with 55% to 71% sensitivity and about 77% specificity; some 13 predicted patients were CT-confirmed with GO in a median of about 6.2 months. The 13-signature model separated ophthalmopathy from stable hyperthyroidism with around 90% sensitivity and 81.08% specificity in cross-validation, and 80%/75% in the test set. Most expanded thyroid clonotypes with a frequency above 0.001 also appeared in blood, which suggests that blood repertoires may reflect the immune response in the thyroid. No statistical method was used to predetermine the sample size, and group allocation was not hidden from the investigators.

Patients with ophthalmopathy had moderately to severely active disease, with a Clinical Activity Score of 3 or more, a NOSPECS grade of 4 or more, and a disease duration of less than 3 months. Anyone with other autoimmune diseases, uncontrolled infections, pregnancy or lactation was excluded from the study. Diagnosis was based on clinical symptoms, serum thyroxine, TRAb, thyroid ultrasound and orbital computed tomography. Using Ficoll-Paque density gradient centrifugation, PBMCs were isolated from 8.5 to 10 ml of fresh peripheral blood. Total RNA was extracted using Trizol reagent, and RNA quality was checked on an Agilent 2100 Bioanalyzer. This clonotype was seen many times. The antigen it binds to is not known. Base qualities are not at hand, and no much larger clone is one base apart. The CDR3 runs 15 residues from the cysteine to the phenylalanine. Here the CDR3 DNA is all that survives: 45 bases in frame from base 1. Relative to germline, V is missing 1 base and J is missing 3 bases, with 6 bases of the junction outside any gene match. For CDR1 and CDR2, the germline V gene lists SGHTA and FQGNSA.

For repertoire sequencing, the TCR beta CDR3 regions were amplified from RNA transcripts. The first round of RT-PCR was done with HTBI primers and the Qiagen OneStep RT-PCR kit, and was followed by a second round of multiplex PCR, then size selection and purification. Sequencing of the libraries was carried out on an Illumina HiSeq2000 in paired-end mode with 100 bp reads. The source study handled its data this way. SOAPnuke was used to process the reads, removing any read that contained adapters or uncalled bases, had a mean Phred below 15, or lacked an exact match to the constant primer or identifier. High-quality paired reads were merged with COPE v1.2.5. Clonotypes were defined as unique nucleotide sequences and were aligned to IMGT TRB V, D and J references using MiTCR v1.1. Analysis was restricted to V-J combinations with a frequency above 0.0001, which covered roughly 99% of repertoires. For each V-J combination, a TCR clonal expansion and chaos score was defined as the ratio of F50 clonal expansion to chaos observed in the TCRdist matrix. Features were reduced by Welch's t-statistics and random forest to 10 to 15 V-J combinations, which fed a naive Bayes classifier. The Morisita-Horn index was used to measure how similar the thyroid and blood repertoires were. The public reads were run again by TCRdb, first through fastp at Q25 and then through MiXCR, and only productive beta chains were kept. Rows merge per CDR3 protein into single entries with the most common DNA and genes. The V and J calls were determined by TCRdb, not by the authors. The table for this sample lists under 250,000 distinct CDR3 sequences; 20% to 25% of them were counted only once. The ten most abundant clones make up approximately 40% of the sample.

This TCR came from a woman between 45 and 65 years old with Graves' ophthalmopathy. Donor details come from another sample of the same person, matched by shared clones. Material for sequencing was peripheral blood. The chain links TRBV7-2 with TRBJ2-7; 7 junctional bases match TRBD2. The CDR3 region has the sequence CASSLGRGVSYEQYF. The nucleotide sequence reads TGTGCCAGCAGCTTAGGTCGGGGGGTCAGCTACGAGCAGTACTTC.